The next 26 T cell receptor beta chains were all read from a single sample in a study of shared clonotypes between healthy human individuals (dated by TCRdb to the early 2020s). The library was produced with the immunoSEQ multiplex PCR assay. In its TCRdb copy, this immuneACCESS table keeps in-frame sequences only and misses some clones. Where compared with another copy, unresolved V genes explain less than half of these, and the others have no known cause. The sample profile shows some 2.3 million clones; approximately 93% of them were found once. The top ten clonotypes cover 0.35% to 0.45% of the sample. The sample was naive CD4+ T cells from PBMCs. Interpreted using the paper, the cell subset or site label stands for: CD45RA+ positively selected. The receptor set was obtained from a man aged 18 to 30 in good health. Some clones in this sample may be carry-over from other donors' samples.

The count of this clone is one. The chain recombines TRBV11-3 with TRBJ2-7; maybe TRBD1 (7 bases). CDR1 SGHNT and CDR2 YENEEA come from the germline V gene. CDR3 length: 17 amino acids. V was clipped by 0 bases and J by 4 bases, with 19 bases between them. The DNA for the CDR3 is TGTGCCAGCAGCTTAGATGGCCCAGGGGGGAGAAGATACGAGCAGTACTTC. Protein sequence: CASSLDGPGGRRYEQYF.

The gene calls are TRBV28 and TRBJ1-4; weak D call: TRBD1 (5 bases). V lost 7 bases to trimming and J lost 10 bases, with 28 bases between them. CDR1 is MDHEN and CDR2 is SYDVKM in the germline V gene. This CDR3 has 17 residues. CDR3 coding DNA: TGTGCCAGCACGGATGGGCAGGGCCTTACCTTGACGCGAAAACTGTTTTTT. This sequence encodes CASTDGQGLTLTRKLFF.

The V and J genes are TRBV29-1 and TRBJ2-2; 9 bases fit TRBD1. Germline CDR1 is SQVTM and CDR2 is ANQGSEA. The trim removed 6 bases at V and 7 bases at J, leaving 0 bases unmatched. The CDR3 covers 11 residues. The CDR3 nucleotides are TGCAGCGTGGGACAGGGCGGGGAGCTGTTTTTT. Translated, it gives CSVGQGGELFF.

V and J are TRBV7-9 and TRBJ2-1; 13 bases map to TRBD2. Germline V gene sequence: CDR1 SEHNR, CDR2 FQNEAQ (reference sequence). The CDR3 runs 16 residues. Losses at the gene ends were 5 bases for V and 2 bases for J; bases not matched to a gene: 3. CDR3 sequence reads: CASSSGLAGAYNEQFF. DNA of the CDR3: TGTGCCAGCAGCAGCGGACTAGCGGGAGCCTACAATGAGCAGTTCTTC.

V and J are TRBV7-9 and TRBJ2-1, with 9 bases fitting TRBD2. CDR3 length: 15 amino acids. Trimming at V came to 4 bases and at J to 5 bases, leaving 6 bases not matched to a gene. The germline V gene has CDR1 SEHNR and CDR2 FQNEAQ (reference sequence). The CDR3 region is CASSSLASGDNEQFF. CDR3 DNA sequence: TGTGCCAGCAGCTCTTTGGCTAGCGGGGACAATGAGCAGTTCTTC.

This chain connects TRBV6-1 to TRBJ2-5, with D possibly being TRBD2 (5 bases). CDR3 length equals 13 residues. V lost 1 base and J lost 4, with 7 bases in between. The germline gives CDR1 MNHNS, CDR2 SASEGT. CDR3 amino acids: CASSEVRGETQYF. The CDR3, as DNA: TGTGCCAGCAGTGAAGTCCGGGGAGAGACCCAGTACTTC.

The chain employs TRBV30 and TRBJ1-6; possibly TRBD1 for D (5 bases). Germline loops: CDR1 GTSNPN, CDR2 SVGIG (reference sequence). The CDR3 is 11 amino acids. V lost 0 bases and J 17 bases, leaving 11 bases between the germline ends. The CDR3 loop reads CAWSVGRVFHF. The CDR3 coding sequence is TGTGCCTGGAGTGTAGGCAGGGTGTTCCACTTT. The variable domain in full, completed from reference TRBV30 and TRBJ1-6, reads SQTIHQWPATLVQPVGSPLSLECTVEGTSNPNLYWYRQAAGRGLQLLFYSVGIGQISSEVPQNLSASRPQDRQFILSSKKLLLSDSGFYLCAWSVGRVFHFGNGTRLTVT.

V gene TRBV11-2 combines with J gene TRBJ2-5; TRBD1 aligns across 10 bases. The DNA end favors TRBJ2-7, so the J call may be wrong. CDR1 is SGHAT and CDR2 is FQNNGV in the germline V gene. The CDR3 is 15 amino acids. The CDR3 DNA is TGTGCCAGCAGCTACGACAGGGGGCCCTCCTACGAGCAGTACTTC. Its translation: CASSYDRGPSYEQYF.

The chain uses TRBV5-5 and TRBJ2-4; 7 nucleotides align to TRBD2. The CDR3 has 16 amino acids. Germline assignment: CDR1 SGHKS and CDR2 YYEKEE (reference sequence). V shed 4 bases, J shed 4 bases, and the junction held 11 bases outside the gene matches. The CDR3: CASSTPGSGGKNIQYF. The CDR3 nucleotides are TGTGCCAGCAGCACACCAGGTTCGGGGGGTAAAAACATTCAGTACTTC.

This clone was detected once. This sequence joins TRBV5-1 and TRBJ1-3, with 8 bases fitting TRBD1. Trimming at V came to 0 bases and at J to 0 bases, leaving 11 bases not matched to a gene. The CDR3 is 19 residues long. Germline values: CDR1 SGHRS, CDR2 YFSETQ. CDR3 bases: TGCGCCAGCAGCTTGGGTCTTGGACAGGGTTTTTTCTCTGGAAACACCATATATTTT. Translated: CASSLGLGQGFFSGNTIYF.

This clone is a singleton in its sample. The chain joins TRBV5-1 to TRBJ1-2; no clear D. The germline V and J ends were trimmed by 0 bases and 6 bases, with 15 bases remaining between them. This CDR3 comprises 15 residues. The V gene's germline CDR1 is SGHRS and CDR2 YFSETQ. CDR3 loop: CASSLARQGGDGYTF. The CDR3 coding sequence is TGCGCCAGCAGCTTGGCCCGGCAAGGTGGGGATGGCTACACCTTC.

This chain links TRBV10-1 with TRBJ2-1, with 7 bases lining up with TRBD1. Germline CDR1 reads WNHNN; CDR2 reads SYGVQD (reference sequence). The CDR3 consists of 13 residues. The V gene end was trimmed by 2 bases and the J gene end by 8 bases; junction bases not matched to a gene: 3. CDR3 residues: CASSESTGDEQFF. As DNA, the CDR3 is TGCGCCAGCAGTGAGAGTACAGGGGATGAGCAGTTCTTC.

This clone was observed a single time. The chain uses TRBV4-3 and TRBJ2-2, with 8 bases identical to TRBD1. J lost 5 bases, V lost 8 bases, and 7 bases had no gene match. The germline V gene has CDR1 LGHNA and CDR2 YSLEER. The CDR3 is made up of 14 amino acids. CDR3 nucleotide sequence: TGCGCCAGCCCGGACAGGGACGAGACCGGGGAGCTGTTTTTT. It codes for CASPDRDETGELFF.

The chain is built from TRBV19 and TRBJ2-1, with D tentatively TRBD1 (5 bases). V was trimmed by 8 bases and J by 1 base, leaving 15 bases between them. CDR1 is LNHDA and CDR2 is SQIVND in the germline V gene (reference sequence). The CDR3 runs to 15 residues. The CDR3 DNA is TGTGCCAGTCGGCCCAGGGTAGGTTCCTACAATGAGCAGTTCTTC. It specifies CASRPRVGSYNEQFF. Using reference TRBV19 and TRBJ2-1 for the parts outside the CDR3, the full variable domain is DGGITQSPKYLFRKEGQNVTLSCEQNLNHDAMYWYRQDPGQGLRLIYYSQIVNDFQKGDIAEGYSVSREKKESFPLTVTSAQKNPTAFYLCASRPRVGSYNEQFFGPGTRLTVL.

The chain recombines TRBV19 with TRBJ1-1; possible D gene TRBD1, 5 bases. The CDR3 runs to 16 residues. Germline V CDR1 and CDR2: LNHDA, SQIVND (reference sequence). The V end lost 7 bases, the J end lost 0 bases, and 18 bases lay between the germline ends. CDR3 region: CASKVGAVGVNTEAFF. In DNA form, the CDR3 reads TGTGCCAGTAAAGTAGGGGCCGTGGGGGTGAACACTGAAGCTTTCTTT.

The genes are TRBV27 and TRBJ2-3; no clear D gene. Germline assignment: CDR1 MNHEY and CDR2 SMNVEV (reference sequence). V was pared by 6 bases and J by 5 bases, with 18 bases between. The CDR3 has 15 residues. CDR3 nucleotide sequence: TGTGCCAGCAGGGGAAGGATCTTCATGATAGATACGCAGTATTTT. Translated: CASRGRIFMIDTQYF.

The chain joins TRBV7-3 to TRBJ2-7; D gene ambiguous. Germline V gene lookup returns CDR1 SGHTA and CDR2 FQGTGA. The germline V and J ends were trimmed by 2 bases and 7 bases, with 15 bases remaining between them. The CDR3 is made up of 14 amino acids. The CDR3 DNA is TGTGCCAGCAGCTTAGGTGGATTTTCCCGGGAGCAGTACTTC. As protein: CASSLGGFSREQYF. Full variable domain (missing parts from reference TRBV7-3 and TRBJ2-7): GAGVSQTPSNKVTEKGKYVELRCDPISGHTALYWYRQSLGQGPEFLIYFQGTGAADDSGLPNDRFFAVRPEGSVSTLKIQRTERGDSAVYLCASSLGGFSREQYFGPGTRLTVT.

The V gene is TRBV9, the J gene TRBJ2-5; D might be TRBD2 (5 bases). Per the germline V gene, CDR1 is SGDLS and CDR2 is YYNGEE. Trimming removed 4 bases at V and 5 bases at J, with 18 bases between. The CDR3 loop spans 15 amino acids. This CDR3 reads CASSPSPGEWETQYF. The CDR3 nucleotides read TGTGCCAGCAGCCCGTCGCCCGGGGAGTGGGAGACCCAGTACTTC.

V and J are TRBV7-8 and TRBJ1-1; 7 nucleotides match TRBD1. CDR1 SGHVS and CDR2 FQNEAQ come from the germline V gene. This CDR3 is built from 16 residues. V lost 1 base, J lost 5 bases, and 10 bases stayed unmatched. CDR3 region: CASSLVTGTGGTEAFF. The CDR3 DNA sequence: TGTGCCAGCAGCTTAGTGACAGGGACGGGGGGAACTGAAGCTTTCTTT.

In regard to this clone: The sample carries other DNA sequences with the same CDR3. The V call is TRBV18, the J call TRBJ2-5; 8 bases match TRBD2. CDR1 is KGHSH and CDR2 is LQKENI in the germline V gene. This CDR3 has 13 residues. V lost 6 bases to trimming and J lost 2 bases; unmatched junction nucleotides: 2. The CDR3 region is CASSRGGQETQYF. In DNA form, the CDR3 reads TGTGCCAGCTCCCGGGGGGGGCAAGAGACCCAGTACTTC.

The chain carries TRBV15 and TRBJ1-4, with TRBD1 as a possible D gene (5 bases). This CDR3 region has 16 residues. V was cut by 2 bases and J by 8 bases, with 18 bases left in between. CDR1 is LNHNV and CDR2 is YYDKDF in the germline V gene (reference sequence). The DNA of the CDR3 is TGTGCCACCAGCAGAAAAACCTTGGGGGGGAGAGAAAAACTGTTTTTT. As protein: CATSRKTLGGREKLFF.

Comments on this clone: This same CDR3 is encoded by further DNA sequences in the sample. The rearrangement joins TRBV7-3 to TRBJ2-7; 7 bases line up with TRBD2. Per the germline V gene, CDR1 is SGHTA and CDR2 is FQGTGA. This CDR3 has 15 residues. V shed 2 bases and J 1 base; nucleotides not matched to a gene: 5. The CDR3 bases are TGTGCCAGCAGCTTAGGCGGGACTACTTCCTACGAGCAGTACTTC. This encodes CASSLGGTTSYEQYF.

V and J are TRBV7-3 and TRBJ2-3; the D gene is possibly TRBD2 (6 bases). The CDR3 length is 15 residues. Trimming pared 6 bases from V and 2 bases from J, leaving 15 bases between. Germline values: CDR1 SGHTA, CDR2 FQGTGA. This CDR3 reads CASSLVGGNTDTQYF. The CDR3 nucleotides are TGTGCCAGCAGTCTCGTCGGAGGGAACACAGATACGCAGTATTTT.

The V call is TRBV30, the J call TRBJ2-7, with D maybe TRBD2 (6 bases). V was cut by 2 bases and J by 2 bases, with 13 bases left in between. The CDR3 sequence is 14 residues long. Germline assignment: CDR1 GTSNPN and CDR2 SVGIG (reference sequence). The CDR3, as DNA: TGTGCCTGGAGTATCGGGGGTAAGGCCTACGAGCAGTACTTC. The encoded protein is CAWSIGGKAYEQYF.

Here the CDR3 reads CASSLGQQKGLAGAGTQYF. The CDR3 DNA reads as TGTGCCAGCAGTTTGGGACAGCAAAAGGGACTAGCGGGCGCCGGGACCCAGTACTTC. This chain links TRBV27 with TRBJ2-5; 12 bases agree with TRBD2. Germline assignment: CDR1 MNHEY and CDR2 SMNVEV (reference sequence). The CDR3 has 19 amino acids. Trimming cost V 3 bases and J 7 bases; bases outside gene matches: 18.

V and J are TRBV4-1 and TRBJ1-2; no firm D call. Trimming left V 6 bases short and J 2 bases short, with 13 bases between. The CDR3 extends over 14 amino acids. Germline V gene lookup returns CDR1 MGHRA and CDR2 YSYEKL. CDR3 DNA: TGCGCCAGCAGTGGGTGGCGGTTGAACTATGGCTACACCTTC. Its translation is CASSGWRLNYGYTF.